Sequencing of this T cell receptor beta chain was carried out in a study of cytomegalovirus exposure and HLA in healthy donors (dated by TCRdb to 2017 to 2019). Notes on the research overall: An earlier analysis of 587 of the donors reported about 300 Gb of sequence data and 95 million to 130 million unique TCR beta sequences obtained from approximately 180 million T cells. About 310 gigabases of sequencing data and approximately 85 million unique TCR sequences were included in an early release covering over 600 HLA-typed donors. The genetic ancestry cluster associated with self-reported Caucasian donors included about 81% of the approximately 430 genotyped donors. The study aimed to test whether cataloging public T cell receptors could reveal signatures of past pathogen exposure. The study profiled the T cell repertoires of 500 to 800 subjects by immunosequencing and related them to cytomegalovirus serostatus. Along with the approximately 700-subject first cohort, a separate validation cohort of over a hundred different subjects was used. To predict cytomegalovirus infection status, the study brought together high-throughput TCR immunosequencing, statistical association of individual TCRs with disease status, and machine learning. A later analysis re-analyzed previously published TCR beta repertoires from 666 donors and added high-resolution HLA genotyping to study TCR occurrence patterns. In the later analysis, no new phenotypic data were used to find candidate immune exposures; instead, reliance was placed on TCR beta sequences and their occurrence across donors. In an earlier analysis of 587 of the donors, high-throughput TCR beta sequencing was used to judge whether each TCR beta V gene segment behaved as functional or pseudogenic. Donor age, sex, ethnicity and CMV serostatus were collected together with the repertoire data. In a later genetic analysis, genome-wide SNP genotypes for 398 of the 666 donors were used, and that subset was treated as a discovery cohort. Every discovery cohort repertoire had been produced on one sequencing platform. Both class I and class II loci were covered by HLA typing, at four-digit resolution. The number of typed donors differed by locus: about 629-630 for A, B, C, DRB1 and DQB1; approximately 520 for DQA1; some 610 for DPA1; and approximately 450 for DPB1. Roughly five DR-DQ haplotypes were treated as single units for association and clustering because of strong linkage in the cohort. Across roughly 420 genotyped donors of the cohort, an average of 235,054 unique TCR beta nucleotide sequences per donor were sequenced, and 15% to 20% of those sequences were non-productive. The paper's findings and limits, for the study overall: The classifier was reported to diagnose cytomegalovirus status with high specificity and sensitivity in both the original and validation cohorts. In a later genetic analysis, fewer N-insertions in productive TCRs were reported among donors in an Asian-associated ancestry cluster than the roughly 700-donor mean. Presence/absence analyses assumed roughly uniform sequencing depth across donors, an assumption that may not hold. CMV serostatus was the only immune exposure information available for the cohort. In vitro tests confirmed that three of the cytomegalovirus-associated TCR beta chains recognize cytomegalovirus antigens. A later analysis found that TCR association rates varied across HLA loci, with DRB1 alleles showing the most associated TCRs and HLA-C alleles the fewest. Correlated functional status among segregating V segments might reflect linkage disequilibrium, but an unknown experimental factor could not be ruled out. Some IMGT-functional V segments, including TRBV6-2 and TRBV6-3, could not be distinguished by the 87-base-pair reads and were therefore excluded. The cohort was sequenced for TCR beta chains only, and without alpha or paired-chain data the features that could be detected were limited. The study listed 164 TCR beta chains as associated with cytomegalovirus. The earlier analysis of 450 to 700 of the donors excluded roughly 17 rarely observed V segments, including chromosome 9 orphons, because counts were too low. Specific HLA alleles were associated with roughly 17,000 TCR beta sequences at a false discovery rate of 0.05 in a later analysis. In a later analysis, HLA-associated TCR beta chains showed more clonal expansion and lower generation probabilities than non-associated chains that were equally common. In a later analysis, several top co-occurrence clusters were reported to appear linked to parvovirus B19, influenza, CMV and Epstein-Barr virus. In an earlier analysis of 500 to 650 of the donors, most TCR beta V segments appeared in productive rearrangements about 90% or about 30% of the time, broadly matching IMGT annotations. Most TCR sequences were seen in very few donors, while some public TCRs were found in many individuals. According to a later analysis, most CMV-associated TCR beta chains appeared to be HLA-restricted, and the HLA associations seemed to be driven largely by CMV exposure. In a later genetic analysis, a missense DCLRE1C variant was associated with V-gene and J-gene trimming of TCR beta chains, and the association was replicated in an independent cohort. Assigning TCR associations to individual alleles was difficult when HLA alleles, especially DR and DQ, strongly co-occurred. The authors suggested that the approach could potentially be extended to other disease states and immunological phenotypes. A group of highly shared sequence variants was considered likely to be a technical artifact of the sequencing pipeline. A further reported finding was that TCR beta sequences accurately predicted the HLA-A and HLA-B alleles for most subjects in the first cohort. Because HLA typing was unavailable for some donors at each locus, only the typed subset was used in association tests.

Libraries were built with the immunoSEQ multiplex PCR assay. A mixture of 60 forward primers for TCR Vbeta segments and 13 reverse primers for TCR Jbeta segments was used in the multiplex PCR. The CDR3 region of rearranged TCR beta genes was amplified from genomic DNA with a multiplex PCR assay. Amplified TCR beta libraries were sequenced as 87-base-pair reads on the Illumina HiSeq System. Processing in the source paper ran as follows. A later analysis counted tens of millions of unique TCR beta chains across the 670 or so repertoires, and approximately 11 million of these chains were shared by at least two donors. Raw reads were error-corrected and collapsed into unique sequences with a nearest-neighbor algorithm that merged closely related sequences to remove PCR and sequencing errors. Alignment of CDR3 sequences to IMGT reference sequences was used to assign V, D and J gene segments. For a sequence to be retained, a match of at least six nucleotides to both a V gene segment and a J gene segment was required. A rearrangement counted as productive if the CDR3 had no stop codons and remained in frame with V and J, and every other rearrangement counted as non-productive. Following IMGT convention, CDR3 was defined as the stretch from the second conserved V-encoded cysteine to the conserved J-encoded phenylalanine. In an earlier analysis of more than 550 of the donors, sequences lacking an unambiguous match to a single V gene segment were excluded. In an earlier analysis of around 590 of the donors, a V segment was called functional when productive rearrangements were above 56.7%, and segregating when the standard deviation between donors exceeded 5%. A statistical classification framework was built for diagnosing cytomegalovirus status from the catalog of TCR beta chain sequences. V and J gene assignment, in a later analysis, came from comparing TCR nucleotide sequences with IMGT/GENE-DB human TR gene sequences. The TCRdist pipeline was used in a later analysis to assign CDR3 sequences and most-parsimonious VDJ recombination scenarios. In a later analysis, each TCR beta chain was defined by its CDR3 amino acid sequence together with its V-gene family, and reads lacking a unique V-gene family were excluded. As a way to deal with suspected cross-contamination and a sequencing artifact, a later analysis dropped over 550 nucleotide sequences that were highly shared and had low generation probability. In a later analysis, a clonal expansion index for each public chain was calculated from normalized within-repertoire ranks of inferred template counts. A later analysis computed generation probabilities with a VDJ recombination model fitted to out-of-frame rearrangements, and checked the results against IGoR. In a later analysis, TCR-TCR, TCR-HLA and TCR-CMV co-occurrence was scored with hypergeometric tests, and a repertoire-size bias correction was applied to TCR pairs. A later analysis estimated false discovery rates by permuting HLA or CMV assignments 20 times. In a later analysis, co-occurring TCRs were grouped using DBSCAN, and TCRdist sequence similarity was added for clustering within HLA-allele-positive subsets. Co-occurrence clustering excluded repertoires with fewer than 30,000 or more than 120,000 public chains, plus five with anomalous nucleotide sharing. What TCRdb holds here is the immuneACCESS table cut down to in-frame rearrangements. Part of the clones is not present; checked against another copy, under half of the missing clones reflect an unresolved V gene, and the others are unexplained. D and trimming were read from the DNA, whereas the V and J calls and clone size are those reported in that table. This sample gives 90,000 to 150,000 clones in total; 55% to 75% of them show up just once. The ten largest clones take up approximately 8.2% of the sample.

On this clone itself: The target of this receptor is not known. The record has no base qualities; no much larger clone is one base away.

CDR1 and CDR2, per the germline V gene, are SGHTA and FQGTGA. The CDR3 sequence holds 15 residues, the cysteine and phenylalanine included. Just CDR3 DNA is preserved here, 45 bases in frame from base 1. V is cut back by 4 bases and J by 5 bases, with 6 bases in the junction unmatched. The cohort comprised 550 to 700 healthy bone marrow donors. At the time of sampling, every cohort member was nominally healthy, though immune exposures that went unrecorded were likely present. The donor was CMV seropositive and was included in the group of approximately 300 seropositive cohort members. Every donor gave a peripheral blood sample, and the peripheral blood mononuclear cells from that sample were used for TCR beta sequencing. Genomic DNA extraction from the blood cell samples was performed with the Qiagen DNeasy Blood Extraction Kit.

The chain is encoded by TRBV7-3 joined to TRBJ2-1, with 9 bases aligning to TRBD1. This sequence originates from a woman between 40 and 50 years old in good health and CMV-seropositive. The sample taken for sequencing was PBMCs. Read as DNA, the sequence is TGTGCCAGCAGCTACACGTGGGACAGGGACAATGAGCAGTTCTTC. The resulting protein is CASSYTWDRDNEQFF. Here the CDR3 is joined to the reference TRBV7-3 and TRBJ2-1 genes, and the full variable domain is: GAGVSQTPSNKVTEKGKYVELRCDPISGHTALYWYRQSLGQGPEFLIYFQGTGAADDSGLPNDRFFAVRPEGSVSTLKIQRTERGDSAVYLCASSYTWDRDNEQFFGPGTRLTVL.